Described below is a single T cell receptor (beta chain) sequence and its context. V gave up 4 bases and J gave up 8 bases, with 9 bases separating them. Germline values: CDR1 SNHLY, CDR2 FYNNEI. This CDR3 has 12 residues. TCRdb's table, derived via immunoSEQ multiplex PCR, lists solely in-frame clones and lacks some. Of some 190,000 clones in the sample, roughly 80% are singletons; the top ten hold 9.5% to 11%. The entry originates in a study of blood T cell repertoires in COVID-19. Across the whole study: COVID-19 samples, acute and convalescent, were from the United States, Italy and Spain.

What was sequenced was peripheral blood. This clonotype was sampled from a woman in her thirties or forties with COVID-19, enrolled during active disease. This chain uses TRBV2 with TRBJ2-1; the D is unclear. The CDR3 sequence: CASSVTIHEQFF. In DNA, the CDR3 is TGTGCCAGCAGTGTAACTATCCATGAGCAGTTCTTC.